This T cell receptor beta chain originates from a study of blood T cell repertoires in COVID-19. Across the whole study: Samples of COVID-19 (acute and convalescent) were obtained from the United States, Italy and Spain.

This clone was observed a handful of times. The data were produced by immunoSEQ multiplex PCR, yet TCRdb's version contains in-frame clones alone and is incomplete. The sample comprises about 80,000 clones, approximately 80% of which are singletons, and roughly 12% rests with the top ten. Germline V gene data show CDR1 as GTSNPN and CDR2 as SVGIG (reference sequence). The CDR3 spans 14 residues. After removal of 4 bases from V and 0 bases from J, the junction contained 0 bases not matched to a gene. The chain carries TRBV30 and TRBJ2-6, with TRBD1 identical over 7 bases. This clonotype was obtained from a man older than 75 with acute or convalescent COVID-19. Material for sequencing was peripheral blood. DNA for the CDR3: TGTGCCTGGAACAGGGGCTCTGGGGCCAACGTCCTGACTTTC. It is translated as CAWNRGSGANVLTF.